The rows below give T cell receptor beta chains drawn from one sample of a study of blood T cells in healthy people across ages. TCRdb re-called the 5' RACE reads through MiXCR, storing one row per CDR3 protein. The sample holds 800,000 or so distinct CDR3 sequences, approximately 25% seen once. This sample was shared with a second study, whose subject was T cells of mothers and their children.

Specimen: blood. Source of these receptors: a boy younger than 18 in good health. Each CDR3 is given with its conserved first and last residue. Rows may omit the clone size; those that give it use once, few, many or a size class.

J | V | size | CDR3
TRBJ1-3 | TRBV18 | many | CASSDRESSGNTIYF
TRBJ2-7 | TRBV5-1 | few | CASSPLSGAYEQYF
TRBJ2-1 | TRBV10-3 | NA | CAKRASGDNEQFF
TRBJ1-4 | TRBV28 | NA | CASSRGMGGQDEKLFF
TRBJ2-1 | TRBV29-1 | NA | CSVGLAGAGSYNEQFF
TRBJ2-6 | TRBV6-5 | NA | CASSWDSRGANVLTF
TRBJ2-1 | TRBV9 | NA | CASSVGIAAEQFF
TRBJ2-2 | TRBV29-1 | once | CSGGYTGELFF
TRBJ2-7 | TRBV4-2 | many | CASSQGDSSYEQYF
TRBJ1-2 | TRBV12-3/TRBV12-4 | few | CASSLDRKKYGYTF
TRBJ2-1 | TRBV18 | NA | CASSPPGLTYYNEQFF
TRBJ1-4 | TRBV19 | NA | CASSTGITRANEKLFF
TRBJ1-2 | TRBV7-9 | NA | CASSTYRGPWLTMGYTF
TRBJ1-1 | TRBV18 | NA | CASSPAGGNTEALF
TRBJ2-2 | TRBV11-2 | few | CASSRDRGLGELFF
TRBJ2-7 | TRBV5-1 | few | CASSGLPTGLAAGEQYF
TRBJ1-2 | TRBV4-3 | once | CASSQDTGTGGGYTF
TRBJ2-1 | TRBV24-1 | NA | CATSDPGGTSAYNEQFF
TRBJ2-1 | TRBV6-2/TRBV6-3 | few | CASSYSETGTTYNEQFF
TRBJ2-7 | TRBV5-1 | NA | CASSFGTEQYF
NA | TRBV6-2/TRBV6-3 | NA | CASSYGTSGRSRSEQYF
TRBJ2-3 | TRBV9 | NA | CASSVGTSGRADTQYF
TRBJ2-1 | TRBV12-3/TRBV12-4 | NA | CASNPGTPAYNEQFF
TRBJ2-1 | TRBV7-2 | NA | CASSKTASYNEQFF
NA | TRBV7-2 | NA | CASTGQGAIVNEQFF
TRBJ2-1 | TRBV5-1 | NA | CASSPAGGSYNEQFF
TRBJ2-3 | TRBV6-1 | few | CASRPESTDTQYF
TRBJ2-5 | TRBV6-6 | few | CASTTTNKGAGETQYF
TRBJ1-2 | TRBV3-1 | few | CASSQDPDGLDGYTF
NA | TRBV4-1 | NA | CASSQENRDSVFEQYF
TRBJ2-7 | TRBV7-6 | few | CASSSGLAGVEQYF
TRBJ2-5 | TRBV6-5 | few | CASSTSGLYNEQFF
TRBJ1-4 | TRBV30 | few | CAWSVHRGATNEKLFF
TRBJ2-7 | TRBV7-9 | NA | CASSADRVIFYEQYF
TRBJ1-5 | TRBV29-1 | few | CSVLGQDSNQPQHF
TRBJ2-3 | TRBV20-1 | NA | CSAQMDTQYF
TRBJ2-1 | TRBV28 | NA | CASSPSGRAWFF
TRBJ1-4 | TRBV20-1 | NA | CSARERQLNEKLFF
TRBJ2-7 | TRBV7-2 | few | CASSFPERGLSYEQYF
TRBJ2-5 | TRBV4-1 | NA | CASSLGNIGGLETQYF
TRBJ1-6 | TRBV7-2 | NA | CASSPREGITLHF
TRBJ2-3 | TRBV5-6 | NA | CASSFYGRGDTQYF
TRBJ2-1 | TRBV6-1 | NA | CASSEGRYNEQFF
TRBJ2-1 | TRBV19 | NA | CASSIYGREHEQFF
TRBJ2-3 | TRBV18 | NA | CASSPPRRGTDTQYF
TRBJ2-3 | TRBV29-1 | NA | CSGKQISTDTQYF
TRBJ1-1 | TRBV9 | NA | CASSGGGNTEAFF
TRBJ2-4 | TRBV11-2 | NA | CASSSPGALQYF
TRBJ2-1 | TRBV5-1 | NA | CASRPTGGSSLYNEQFF